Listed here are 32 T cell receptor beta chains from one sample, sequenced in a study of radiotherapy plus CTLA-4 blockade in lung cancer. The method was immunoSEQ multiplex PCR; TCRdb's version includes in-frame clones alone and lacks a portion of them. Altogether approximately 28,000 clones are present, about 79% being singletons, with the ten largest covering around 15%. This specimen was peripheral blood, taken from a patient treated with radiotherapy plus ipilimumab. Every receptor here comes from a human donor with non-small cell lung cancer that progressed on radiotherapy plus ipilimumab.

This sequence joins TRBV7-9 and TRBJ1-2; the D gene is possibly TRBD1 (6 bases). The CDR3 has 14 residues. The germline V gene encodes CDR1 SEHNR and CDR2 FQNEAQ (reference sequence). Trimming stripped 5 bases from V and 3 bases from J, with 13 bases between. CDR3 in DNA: TGTGCCAGCAGCCCCGCAGGGGAGGACTATGGCTACACCTTC. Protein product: CASSPAGEDYGYTF.

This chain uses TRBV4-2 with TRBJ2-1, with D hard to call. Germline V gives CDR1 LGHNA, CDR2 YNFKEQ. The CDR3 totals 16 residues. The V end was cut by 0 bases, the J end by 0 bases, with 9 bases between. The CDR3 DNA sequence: TGTGCCAGCAGCCAAGAAGGCTCGAGCTCCTACAATGAGCAGTTCTTC. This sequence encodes CASSQEGSSSYNEQFF.

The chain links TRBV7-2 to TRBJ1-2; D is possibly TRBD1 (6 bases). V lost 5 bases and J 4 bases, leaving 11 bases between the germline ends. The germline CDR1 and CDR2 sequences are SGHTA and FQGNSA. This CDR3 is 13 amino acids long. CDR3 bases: TGTGCCAGCAGCCAAACAGGGTTCTATGGCTACACCTTC. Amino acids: CASSQTGFYGYTF.

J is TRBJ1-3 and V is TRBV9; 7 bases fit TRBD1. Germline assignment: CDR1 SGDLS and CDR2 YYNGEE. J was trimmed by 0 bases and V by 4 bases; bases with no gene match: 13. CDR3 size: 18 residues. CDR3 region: CASSPPGTVKSSGNTIYF. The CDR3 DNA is TGTGCCAGCAGCCCCCCCGGGACAGTCAAGAGCTCTGGAAACACCATATATTTT.

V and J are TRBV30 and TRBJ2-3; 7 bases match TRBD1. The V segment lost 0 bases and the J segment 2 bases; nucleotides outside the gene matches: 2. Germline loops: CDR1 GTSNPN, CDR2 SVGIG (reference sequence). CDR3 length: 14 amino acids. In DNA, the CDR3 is TGTGCCTGGAGTGTAGACAGGGTCACAGATACGCAGTATTTT. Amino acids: CAWSVDRVTDTQYF.

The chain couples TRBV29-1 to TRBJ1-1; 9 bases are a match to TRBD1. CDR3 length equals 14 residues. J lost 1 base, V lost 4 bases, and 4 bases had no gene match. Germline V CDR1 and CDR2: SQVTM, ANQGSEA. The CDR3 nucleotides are TGCAGCGTTGGGGGACAGGGTGGGAACACTGAAGCTTTCTTT. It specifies CSVGGQGGNTEAFF. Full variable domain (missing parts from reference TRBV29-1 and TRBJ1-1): SAVISQKPSRDICQRGTSLTIQCQVDSQVTMMFWYRQQPGQSLTLIATANQGSEATYESGFVIDKFPISRPNLTFSTLTVSNMSPEDSSIYLCSVGGQGGNTEAFFGQGTRLTVV.

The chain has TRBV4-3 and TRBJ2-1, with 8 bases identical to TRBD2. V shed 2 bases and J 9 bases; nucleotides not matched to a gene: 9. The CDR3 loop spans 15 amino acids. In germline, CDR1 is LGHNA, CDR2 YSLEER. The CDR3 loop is CASSQLSGVQSEQFF. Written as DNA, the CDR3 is TGCGCCAGCAGCCAACTTAGCGGGGTTCAGAGTGAGCAGTTCTTC.

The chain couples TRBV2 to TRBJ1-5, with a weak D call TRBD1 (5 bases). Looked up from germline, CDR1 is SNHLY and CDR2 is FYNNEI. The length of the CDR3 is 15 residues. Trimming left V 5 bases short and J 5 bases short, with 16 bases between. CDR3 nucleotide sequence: TGTGCCAGCAGTTCCGGGGCAGGGTCGGATCAGCCCCAGCATTTT. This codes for CASSSGAGSDQPQHF.

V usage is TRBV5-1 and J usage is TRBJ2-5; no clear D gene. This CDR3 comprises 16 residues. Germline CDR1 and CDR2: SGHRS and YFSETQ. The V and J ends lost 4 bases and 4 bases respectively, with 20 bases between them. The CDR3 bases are TGCGCCAGCAGCCGAATAGAGGCCCAATATGGAGAGACCCAGTACTTC. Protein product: CASSRIEAQYGETQYF.

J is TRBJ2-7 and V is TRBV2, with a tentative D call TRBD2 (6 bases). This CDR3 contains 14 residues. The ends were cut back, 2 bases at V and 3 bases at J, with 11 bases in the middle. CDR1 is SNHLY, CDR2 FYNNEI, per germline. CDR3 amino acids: CASSELEGRYEQYF. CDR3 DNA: TGTGCCAGCAGTGAATTGGAGGGACGCTACGAGCAGTACTTC.

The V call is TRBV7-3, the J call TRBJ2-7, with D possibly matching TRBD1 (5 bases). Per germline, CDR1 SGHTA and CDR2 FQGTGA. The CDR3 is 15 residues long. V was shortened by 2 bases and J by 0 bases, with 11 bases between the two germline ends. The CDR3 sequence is CASSLGQGPSYEQYF. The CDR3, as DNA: TGTGCCAGCAGCTTAGGCCAGGGCCCCTCCTACGAGCAGTACTTC.

The CDR3 sequence: CASSLSGRSHSGNTIYF. CDR3 nucleotide sequence: TGTGCCAGCAGTTTATCGGGGAGGTCGCACTCTGGAAACACCATATATTTT. This chain joins TRBV27 and TRBJ1-3, with D unresolved. V was cut by 0 bases and J by 0 bases, with 12 bases left in between. Germline loops: CDR1 MNHEY, CDR2 SMNVEV (reference sequence). The CDR3 covers 17 residues.

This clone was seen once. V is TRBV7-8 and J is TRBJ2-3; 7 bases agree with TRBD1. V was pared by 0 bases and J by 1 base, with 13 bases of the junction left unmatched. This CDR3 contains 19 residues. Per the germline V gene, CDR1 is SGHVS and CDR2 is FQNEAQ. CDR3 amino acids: CASSLAGERFQGGTDTQYF. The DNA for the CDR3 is TGTGCCAGCAGCTTAGCGGGGGAGCGGTTTCAGGGGGGCACAGATACGCAGTATTTT. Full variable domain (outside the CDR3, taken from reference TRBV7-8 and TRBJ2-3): GAGVSQSPRYKVAKRGQDVALRCDPISGHVSLFWYQQALGQGPEFLTYFQNEAQLDKSGLPSDRFFAERPEGSVSTLKIQRTQQEDSAVYLCASSLAGERFQGGTDTQYFGPGTRLTVL.

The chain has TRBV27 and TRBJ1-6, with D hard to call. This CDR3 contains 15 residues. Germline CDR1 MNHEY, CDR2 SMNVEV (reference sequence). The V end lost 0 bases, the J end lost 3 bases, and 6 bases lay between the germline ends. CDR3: CASSLSSGYNSPLHF. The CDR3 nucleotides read TGTGCCAGCAGTTTATCTTCGGGCTATAATTCACCCCTCCACTTT.

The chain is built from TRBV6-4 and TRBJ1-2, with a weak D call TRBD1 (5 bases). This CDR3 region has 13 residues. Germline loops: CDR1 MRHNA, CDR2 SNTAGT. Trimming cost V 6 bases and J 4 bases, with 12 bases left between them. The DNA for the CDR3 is TGTGCCAGCAGGCCGGGACGGAGCTATGGCTACACCTTC. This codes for CASRPGRSYGYTF.

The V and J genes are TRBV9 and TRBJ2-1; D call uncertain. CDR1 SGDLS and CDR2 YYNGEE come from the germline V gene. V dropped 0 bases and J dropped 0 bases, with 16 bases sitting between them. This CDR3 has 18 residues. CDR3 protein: CASSVAAVGLPSYNEQFF. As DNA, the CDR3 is TGTGCCAGCAGCGTAGCCGCGGTTGGGTTGCCCTCCTACAATGAGCAGTTCTTC.

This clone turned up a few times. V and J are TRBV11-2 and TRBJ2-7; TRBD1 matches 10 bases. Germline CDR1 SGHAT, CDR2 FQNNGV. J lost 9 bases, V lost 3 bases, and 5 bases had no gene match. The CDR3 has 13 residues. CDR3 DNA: TGTGCCAGCAGCTTCGAGACAGGGGGCTGGCAGTACTTC. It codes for CASSFETGGWQYF.

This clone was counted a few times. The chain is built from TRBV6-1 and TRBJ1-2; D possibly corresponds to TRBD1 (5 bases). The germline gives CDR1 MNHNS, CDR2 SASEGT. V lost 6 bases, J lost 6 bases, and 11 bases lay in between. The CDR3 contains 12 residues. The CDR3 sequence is CASRGDGDGYTF. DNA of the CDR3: TGTGCCAGCAGGGGGGACGGCGATGGCTACACCTTC.

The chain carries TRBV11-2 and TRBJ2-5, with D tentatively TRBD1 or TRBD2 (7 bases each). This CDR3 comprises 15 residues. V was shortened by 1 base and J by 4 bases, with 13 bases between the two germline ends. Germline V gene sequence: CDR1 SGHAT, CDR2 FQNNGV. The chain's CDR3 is CASSLGPGGGETQYF. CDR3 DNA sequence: TGTGCCAGCAGCTTAGGGCCAGGGGGGGGAGAGACCCAGTACTTC. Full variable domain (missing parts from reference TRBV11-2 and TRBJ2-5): EAGVAQSPRYKIIEKRQSVAFWCNPISGHATLYWYQQILGQGPKLLIQFQNNGVVDDSQLPKDRFSAERLKGVDSTLKIQPAKLEDSAVYLCASSLGPGGGETQYFGPGTRLLVL.

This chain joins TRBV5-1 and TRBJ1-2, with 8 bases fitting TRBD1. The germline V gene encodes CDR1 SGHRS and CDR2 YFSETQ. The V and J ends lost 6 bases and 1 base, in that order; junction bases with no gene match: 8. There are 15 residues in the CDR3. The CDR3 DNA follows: TGCGCCAGCAACCCGGGGACAGGAAGTAACTATGGCTACACCTTC. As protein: CASNPGTGSNYGYTF.

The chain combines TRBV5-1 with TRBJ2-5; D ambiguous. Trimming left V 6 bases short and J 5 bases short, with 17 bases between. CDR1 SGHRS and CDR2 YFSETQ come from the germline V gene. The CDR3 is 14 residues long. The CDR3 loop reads CASTPGQSGETQYF. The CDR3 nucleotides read TGCGCCAGCACCCCAGGTCAATCTGGGGAGACCCAGTACTTC.

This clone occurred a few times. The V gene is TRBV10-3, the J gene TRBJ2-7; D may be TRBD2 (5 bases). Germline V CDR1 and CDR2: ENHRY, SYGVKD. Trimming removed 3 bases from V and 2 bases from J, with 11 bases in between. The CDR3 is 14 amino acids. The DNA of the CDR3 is TGTGCCATCAGTGAAGAAGGGAGCACCTACGAGCAGTACTTC. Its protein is CAISEEGSTYEQYF.

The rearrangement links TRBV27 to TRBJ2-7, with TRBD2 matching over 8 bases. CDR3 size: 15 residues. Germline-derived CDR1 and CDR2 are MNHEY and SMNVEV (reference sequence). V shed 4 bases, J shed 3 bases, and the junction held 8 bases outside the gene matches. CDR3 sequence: CASSSPQRGNYEQYF. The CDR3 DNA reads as TGTGCCAGCAGTTCCCCTCAGCGGGGGAACTACGAGCAGTACTTC.

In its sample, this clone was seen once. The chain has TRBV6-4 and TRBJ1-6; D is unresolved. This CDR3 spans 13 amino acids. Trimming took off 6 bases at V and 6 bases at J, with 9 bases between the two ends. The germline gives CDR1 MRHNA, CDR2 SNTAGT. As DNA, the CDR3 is TGTGCCAGCAGGAGGGATTTTAATTCACCCCTCCACTTT. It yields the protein CASRRDFNSPLHF.

CDR3 DNA sequence: TGTGCCAGCACCTCGACAGGGAGACATGGCTACACCTTC. It translates to CASTSTGRHGYTF. This rearrangement joins TRBV6-1 to TRBJ1-2; 7 bases agree with TRBD1. After removal of 7 bases from V and 6 bases from J, the junction contained 8 bases not matched to a gene. The CDR3 loop spans 13 amino acids. The germline V gene encodes CDR1 MNHNS and CDR2 SASEGT.

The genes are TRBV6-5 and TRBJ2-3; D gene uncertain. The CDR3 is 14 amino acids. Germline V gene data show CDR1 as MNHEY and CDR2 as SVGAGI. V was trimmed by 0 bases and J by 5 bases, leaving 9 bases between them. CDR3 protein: CASSYSRPGDTQYF. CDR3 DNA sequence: TGTGCCAGCAGTTACTCACGGCCGGGAGATACGCAGTATTTT.

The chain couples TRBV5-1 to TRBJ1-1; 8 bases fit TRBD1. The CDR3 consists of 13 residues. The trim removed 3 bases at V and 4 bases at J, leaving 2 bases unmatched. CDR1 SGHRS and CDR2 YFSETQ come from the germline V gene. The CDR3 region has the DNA TGCGCCAGCAGCTCGGACAGGGCCACTGAAGCTTTCTTT. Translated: CASSSDRATEAFF.

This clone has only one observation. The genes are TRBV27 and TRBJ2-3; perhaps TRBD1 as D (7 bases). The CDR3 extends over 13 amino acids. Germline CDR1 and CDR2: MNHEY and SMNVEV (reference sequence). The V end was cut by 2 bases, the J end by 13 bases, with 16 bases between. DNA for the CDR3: TGTGCCAGCAGTTTAACAACAGGGGAGGAGGAGTATTTT. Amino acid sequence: CASSLTTGEEEYF.

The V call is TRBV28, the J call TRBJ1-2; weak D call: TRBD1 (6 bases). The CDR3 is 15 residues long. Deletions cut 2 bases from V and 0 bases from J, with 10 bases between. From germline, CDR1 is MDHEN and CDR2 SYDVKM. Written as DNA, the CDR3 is TGTGCCAGCAGTTTACTTGACAGGACTAACTATGGCTACACCTTC. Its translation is CASSLLDRTNYGYTF.

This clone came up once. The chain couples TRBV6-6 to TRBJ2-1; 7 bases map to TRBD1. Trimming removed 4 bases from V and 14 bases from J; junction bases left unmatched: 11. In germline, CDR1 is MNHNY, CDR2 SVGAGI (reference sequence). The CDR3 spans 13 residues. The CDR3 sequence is CASSSGTDRGKFF. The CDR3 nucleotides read TGTGCCAGCAGTTCCGGGACAGACAGAGGAAAGTTCTTC.

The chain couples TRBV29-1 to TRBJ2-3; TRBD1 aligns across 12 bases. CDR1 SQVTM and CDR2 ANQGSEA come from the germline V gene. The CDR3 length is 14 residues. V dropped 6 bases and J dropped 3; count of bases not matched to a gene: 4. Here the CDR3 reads CSVGDRGRTDTQYF. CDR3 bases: TGCAGCGTGGGGGACAGGGGGCGAACAGATACGCAGTATTTT.

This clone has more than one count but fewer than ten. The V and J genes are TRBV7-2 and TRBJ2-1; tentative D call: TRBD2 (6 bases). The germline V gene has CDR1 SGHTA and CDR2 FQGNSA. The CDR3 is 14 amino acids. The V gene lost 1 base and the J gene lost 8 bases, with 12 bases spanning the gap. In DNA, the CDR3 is TGTGCCAGCAGCTTAGTATCCGGGGGTTATGAGCAGTTCTTC. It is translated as CASSLVSGGYEQFF.